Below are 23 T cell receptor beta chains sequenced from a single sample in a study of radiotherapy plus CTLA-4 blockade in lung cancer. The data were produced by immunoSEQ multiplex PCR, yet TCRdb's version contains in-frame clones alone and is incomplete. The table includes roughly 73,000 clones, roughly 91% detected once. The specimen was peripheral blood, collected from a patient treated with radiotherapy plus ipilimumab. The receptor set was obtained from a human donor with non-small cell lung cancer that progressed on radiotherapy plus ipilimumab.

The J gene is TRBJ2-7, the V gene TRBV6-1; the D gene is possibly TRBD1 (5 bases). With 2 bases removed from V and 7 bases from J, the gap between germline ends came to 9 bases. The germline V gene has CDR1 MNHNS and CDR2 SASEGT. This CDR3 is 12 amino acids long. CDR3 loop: CASSERGWEQYF. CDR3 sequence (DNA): TGTGCCAGCAGTGAAAGGGGCTGGGAGCAGTACTTC.

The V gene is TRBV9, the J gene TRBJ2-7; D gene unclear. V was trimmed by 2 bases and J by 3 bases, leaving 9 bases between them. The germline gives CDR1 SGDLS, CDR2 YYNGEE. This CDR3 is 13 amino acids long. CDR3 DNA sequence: TGTGCCAGCAGCGTGTCCCCGGACTACGAGCAGTACGTC. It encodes CASSVSPDYEQYV.

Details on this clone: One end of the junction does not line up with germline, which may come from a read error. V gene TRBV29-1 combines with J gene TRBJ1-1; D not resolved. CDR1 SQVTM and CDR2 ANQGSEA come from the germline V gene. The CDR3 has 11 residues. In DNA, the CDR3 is TGCAGCGGTTACGGAGGAACTAAAGCCTTCTTT. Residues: CSGYGGTKAFF. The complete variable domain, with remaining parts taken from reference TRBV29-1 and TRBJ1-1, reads SAVISQKPSRDICQRGTSLTIQCQVDSQVTMMFWYRQQPGQSLTLIATANQGSEATYESGFVIDKFPISRPNLTFSTLTVSNMSPEDSSIYLCSGYGGTKAFFGQGTRLTVV.

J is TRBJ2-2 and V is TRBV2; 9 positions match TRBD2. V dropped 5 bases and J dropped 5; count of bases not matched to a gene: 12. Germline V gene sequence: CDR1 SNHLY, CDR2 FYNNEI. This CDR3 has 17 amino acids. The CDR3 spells CASSPRLAGLSTGELFF. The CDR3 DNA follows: TGTGCCAGCAGTCCCCGGCTAGCGGGATTATCGACCGGGGAGCTGTTTTTT.

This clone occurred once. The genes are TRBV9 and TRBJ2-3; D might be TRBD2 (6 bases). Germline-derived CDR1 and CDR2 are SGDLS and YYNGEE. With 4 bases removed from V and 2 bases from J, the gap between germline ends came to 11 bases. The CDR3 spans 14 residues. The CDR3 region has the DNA TGTGCCAGCAGCCCTAGGACTAACACAGATACGCAGTATTTT. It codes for CASSPRTNTDTQYF.

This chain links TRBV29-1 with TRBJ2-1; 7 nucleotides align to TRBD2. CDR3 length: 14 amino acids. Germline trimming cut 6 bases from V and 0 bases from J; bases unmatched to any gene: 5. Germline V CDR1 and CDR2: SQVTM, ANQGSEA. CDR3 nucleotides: TGCAGCGTGCTCGGGGGGAGCTCCTACAATGAGCAGTTCTTC. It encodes CSVLGGSSYNEQFF.

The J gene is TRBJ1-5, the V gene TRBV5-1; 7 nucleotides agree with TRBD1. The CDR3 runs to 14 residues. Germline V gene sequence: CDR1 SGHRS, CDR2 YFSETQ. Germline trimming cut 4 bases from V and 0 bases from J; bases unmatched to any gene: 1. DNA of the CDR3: TGCGCCAGCAGCACAGGGGTTAGCAATCAGCCCCAGCATTTT. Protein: CASSTGVSNQPQHF. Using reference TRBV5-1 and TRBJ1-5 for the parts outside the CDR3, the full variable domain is KAGVTQTPRYLIKTRGQQVTLSCSPISGHRSVSWYQQTPGQGLQFLFEYFSETQRNKGNFPGRFSGRQFSNSRSEMNVSTLELGDSALYLCASSTGVSNQPQHFGDGTRLSIL.

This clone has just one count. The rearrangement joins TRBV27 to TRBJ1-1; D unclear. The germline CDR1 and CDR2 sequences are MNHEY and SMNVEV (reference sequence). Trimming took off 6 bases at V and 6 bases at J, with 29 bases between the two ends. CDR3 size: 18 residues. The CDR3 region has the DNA TGTGCCAGCAGCCGGATCTACCGACCGGGAACCCTAAGCGCTGAAGCTTTCTTT. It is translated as CASSRIYRPGTLSAEAFF.

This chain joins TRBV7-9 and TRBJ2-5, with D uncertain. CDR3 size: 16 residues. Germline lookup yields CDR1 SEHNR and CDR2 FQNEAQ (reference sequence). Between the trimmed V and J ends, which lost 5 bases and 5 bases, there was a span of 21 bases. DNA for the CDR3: TGTGCCAGCAGCCCAGCACGTACCACCTCCCGTGAGACCCAGTACTTC. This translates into CASSPARTTSRETQYF.

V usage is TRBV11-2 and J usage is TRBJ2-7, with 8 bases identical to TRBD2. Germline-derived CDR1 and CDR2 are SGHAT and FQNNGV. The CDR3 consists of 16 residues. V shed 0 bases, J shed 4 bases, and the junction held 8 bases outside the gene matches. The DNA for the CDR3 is TGTGCCAGCAGCTTAGAGGCGGGAGGACTCCTTTACGAGCAGTACTTC. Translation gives CASSLEAGGLLYEQYF. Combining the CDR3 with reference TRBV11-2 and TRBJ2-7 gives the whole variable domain EAGVAQSPRYKIIEKRQSVAFWCNPISGHATLYWYQQILGQGPKLLIQFQNNGVVDDSQLPKDRFSAERLKGVDSTLKIQPAKLEDSAVYLCASSLEAGGLLYEQYFGPGTRLTVT.

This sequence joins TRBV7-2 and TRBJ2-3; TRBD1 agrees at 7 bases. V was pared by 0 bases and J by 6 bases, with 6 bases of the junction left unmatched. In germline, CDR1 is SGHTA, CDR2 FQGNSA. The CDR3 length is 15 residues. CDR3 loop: CASSLAKGATDTQYF. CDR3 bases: TGTGCCAGCAGCTTAGCGAAGGGGGCTACGGATACGCAGTATTTT.

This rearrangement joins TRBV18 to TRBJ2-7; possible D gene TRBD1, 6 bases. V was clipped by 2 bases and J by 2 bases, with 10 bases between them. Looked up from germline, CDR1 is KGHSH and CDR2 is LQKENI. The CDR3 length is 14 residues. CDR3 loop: CASSPIYRAYEQYF. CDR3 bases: TGTGCCAGCTCACCAATATACAGGGCCTACGAGCAGTACTTC.

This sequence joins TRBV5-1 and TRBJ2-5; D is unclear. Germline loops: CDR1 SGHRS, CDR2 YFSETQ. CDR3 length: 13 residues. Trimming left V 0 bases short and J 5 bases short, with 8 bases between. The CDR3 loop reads CASSLEVLETQYF. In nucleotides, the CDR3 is TGCGCCAGCAGCTTGGAGGTCCTGGAGACCCAGTACTTC.

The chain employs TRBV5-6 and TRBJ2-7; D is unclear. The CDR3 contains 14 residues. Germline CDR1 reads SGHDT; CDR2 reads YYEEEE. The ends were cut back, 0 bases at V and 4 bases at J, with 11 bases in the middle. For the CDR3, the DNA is TGTGCCAGCAGCTTGGGGACCCTAGGGTACGAGCAGTACTTC. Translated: CASSLGTLGYEQYF.

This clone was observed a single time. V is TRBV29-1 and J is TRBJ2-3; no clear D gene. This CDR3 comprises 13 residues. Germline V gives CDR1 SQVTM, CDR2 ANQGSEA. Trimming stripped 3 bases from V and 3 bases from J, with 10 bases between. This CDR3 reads CSVDSPSTDTQYF. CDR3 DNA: TGCAGCGTTGACAGTCCATCTACAGATACGCAGTATTTT.

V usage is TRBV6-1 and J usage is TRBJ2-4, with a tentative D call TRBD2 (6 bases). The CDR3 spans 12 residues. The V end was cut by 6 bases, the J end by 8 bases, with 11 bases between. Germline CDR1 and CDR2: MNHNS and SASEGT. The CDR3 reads CASSFTGDIQYF. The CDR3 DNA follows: TGTGCCAGCAGCTTTACGGGGGACATTCAGTACTTC.

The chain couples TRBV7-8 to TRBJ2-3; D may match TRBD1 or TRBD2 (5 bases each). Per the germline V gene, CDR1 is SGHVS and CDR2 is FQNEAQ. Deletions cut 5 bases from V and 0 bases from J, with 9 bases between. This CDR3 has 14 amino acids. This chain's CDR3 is CASSPGTSTDTQYF. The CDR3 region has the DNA TGTGCCAGCAGCCCGGGGACCAGCACAGATACGCAGTATTTT. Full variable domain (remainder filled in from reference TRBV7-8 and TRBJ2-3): GAGVSQSPRYKVAKRGQDVALRCDPISGHVSLFWYQQALGQGPEFLTYFQNEAQLDKSGLPSDRFFAERPEGSVSTLKIQRTQQEDSAVYLCASSPGTSTDTQYFGPGTRLTVL.

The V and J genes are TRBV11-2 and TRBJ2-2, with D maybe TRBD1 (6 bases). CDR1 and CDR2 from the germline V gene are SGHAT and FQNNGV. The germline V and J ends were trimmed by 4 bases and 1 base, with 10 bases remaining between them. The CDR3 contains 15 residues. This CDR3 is CASSSPGQNTGELFF. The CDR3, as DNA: TGTGCCAGCAGCTCCCCGGGACAGAACACCGGGGAGCTGTTTTTT.

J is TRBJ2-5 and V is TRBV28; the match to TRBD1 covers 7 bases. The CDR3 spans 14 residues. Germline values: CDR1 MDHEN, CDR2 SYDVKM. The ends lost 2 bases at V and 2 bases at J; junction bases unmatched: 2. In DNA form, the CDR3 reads TGTGCCAGCAGTTTACCCAGGGGGCAAGAGACCCAGTACTTC. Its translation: CASSLPRGQETQYF. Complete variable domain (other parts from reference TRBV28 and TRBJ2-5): DVKVTQSSRYLVKRTGEKVFLECVQDMDHENMFWYRQDPGLGLRLIYFSYDVKMKEKGDIPEGYSVSREKKERFSLILESASTNQTSMYLCASSLPRGQETQYFGPGTRLLVL.

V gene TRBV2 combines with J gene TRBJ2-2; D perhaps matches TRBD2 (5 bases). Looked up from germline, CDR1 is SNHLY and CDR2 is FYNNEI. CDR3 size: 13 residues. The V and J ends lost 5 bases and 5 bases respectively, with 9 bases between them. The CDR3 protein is CASSRTRTGELFF. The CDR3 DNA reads TGTGCCAGCAGTCGAACTAGGACCGGGGAGCTGTTTTTT.

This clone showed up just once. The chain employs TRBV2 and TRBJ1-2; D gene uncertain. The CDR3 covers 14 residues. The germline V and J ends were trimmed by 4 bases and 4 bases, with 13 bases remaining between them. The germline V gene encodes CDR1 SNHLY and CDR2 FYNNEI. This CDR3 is CASSVGRVGYGYTF. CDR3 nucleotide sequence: TGTGCCAGCAGTGTAGGAAGGGTTGGCTATGGCTACACCTTC.

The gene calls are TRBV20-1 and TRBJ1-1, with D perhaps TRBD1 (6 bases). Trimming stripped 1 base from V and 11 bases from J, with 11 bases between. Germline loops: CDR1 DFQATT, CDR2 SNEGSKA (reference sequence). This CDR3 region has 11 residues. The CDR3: CSARGGGEAFF. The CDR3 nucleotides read TGCAGTGCTAGAGGAGGGGGTGAGGCTTTCTTT.

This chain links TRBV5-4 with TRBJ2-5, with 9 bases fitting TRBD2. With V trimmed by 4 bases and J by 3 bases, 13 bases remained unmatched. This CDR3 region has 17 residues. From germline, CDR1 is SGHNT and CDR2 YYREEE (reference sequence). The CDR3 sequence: CASSPESSSGREETQYF. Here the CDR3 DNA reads TGTGCCAGCAGCCCGGAATCTAGTAGCGGGAGAGAAGAGACCCAGTACTTC.